The rows below give T cell receptor beta chains drawn from one sample of a study of blood T cell repertoires in COVID-19. The table came from immunoSEQ multiplex PCR; TCRdb's copy has only in-frame clones and leaves some out. The sample records about 180,000 clones, 80% to 90% being singletons. Specimen: peripheral blood. The receptor source for this set is a woman of 80 years or more with COVID-19, enrolled during active disease. Both conserved end residues are part of each CDR3. Fields, in order: V gene, clone size, J gene, D gene, CDR3 DNA, CDR3 protein. D genes are given only for firm matches. Size is omitted from some rows. Given values are once, few, many or a class for expanded clones.

TRBV29-1	NA	TRBJ1-1	TRBD1	TGCAGCGTCGACAGGGGAGGGACTGAAGCTTTCTTT	CSVDRGGTEAFF
TRBV9	NA	TRBJ1-5	NA	TGTGCCAGCAGCGTGGCAGGATCCCAGCCCCAGCATTTT	CASSVAGSQPQHF
TRBV15	NA	TRBJ1-1	TRBD1	TGTGCCACCAGCAGAGGAAGACAGGGGTTCACTGAAGCTTTCTTT	CATSRGRQGFTEAFF
TRBV20-1	few	TRBJ1-2	NA	TGCAGTGCTAGTCCAGGGGCCTTGGGTGGCTACACCTTC	CSASPGALGGYTF
TRBV6-6	NA	TRBJ2-7	TRBD1	TGTGCCAGCAGTTCTCACTACAGGGGGTCGGGGGAGCAGTACTTC	CASSSHYRGSGEQYF
TRBV19	NA	TRBJ1-4	TRBD1	TGTGCCAGTAGCCCCCAGCGGGGGGAAGGGGGCGAAAAACTGTTTTTT	CASSPQRGEGGEKLFF
TRBV4-2	NA	TRBJ2-3	TRBD2	TGTGCCAGCAGCCAAGATGCCCTAGCGGGGGGGGCAACAGATACGCAGTATTTT	CASSQDALAGGATDTQYF
TRBV24-1	NA	TRBJ2-1	TRBD2	TGTGCCACCAGTGATCTAGCCACCGGGACTAGCAGGGATGAGCAGTTCTTC	CATSDLATGTSRDEQFF
TRBV10-3	NA	TRBJ1-5	NA	TGTGCCATCAGTGAGTCGCTATCTAAAGCGGGCAATCAGCCCCAGCATTTT	CAISESLSKAGNQPQHF
TRBV6-2/TRBV6-3	NA	TRBJ1-1	NA	TGTGCCAGCAGGTACACAGCCCTGGGCACTGAAGCTTTCTTT	CASRYTALGTEAFF
TRBV3-1/TRBV3-2	NA	TRBJ2-1	TRBD2	TGTGCCAGCAGCCCCTCCAGCGGGAGCAATGAGCAGTTCTTC	CASSPSSGSNEQFF
TRBV5-4	NA	TRBJ2-1	TRBD1	TGTGCCAGCAGCTTGTTCCGGCAGGGGGCGTCCAGCTCCTACAATGAGCAGTTCTTC	CASSLFRQGASSSYNEQFF
TRBV6-5	NA	TRBJ1-5	TRBD1	TGTGCCAGCAGTCAGGACAGGGGGAATCAGCCCCAGCATTTT	CASSQDRGNQPQHF
TRBV19	NA	TRBJ1-2	NA	TGTGCCAGTAGTATAGTGGCGACAGGCCCCTATGGCTACACCTTC	CASSIVATGPYGYTF
TRBV19	NA	TRBJ2-7	TRBD2	TGTGCCAGTAGTATCACACTAGCGGGGGGATACGAGCAGTACTTC	CASSITLAGGYEQYF
TRBV18	NA	TRBJ1-5	NA	TGTGCCAGCTCACCACGGGAGCTCAATCAGCCCCAGCATTTT	CASSPRELNQPQHF
TRBV19	NA	TRBJ1-1	NA	TGTGCCAGTAGTATTGTCGGCAGCCAGGCTGAAGCTTTCTTT	CASSIVGSQAEAFF
TRBV19	NA	TRBJ2-5	TRBD2	TGTGCCAGTAGTCTCTGGACTAGCGGATCCCAAGAGACCCAGTACTTC	CASSLWTSGSQETQYF
TRBV21-1	NA	TRBJ2-2	NA	TGTGCCAGCAGCACCACCGGACAGGGCCCCGGGGAGCTGTTTTTT	CASSTTGQGPGELFF
TRBV4-2	NA	TRBJ2-1	NA	TGTGCCAGCAGCCAAGACAAGACGGGGGTCTACAATGAGCAGTTCTTC	CASSQDKTGVYNEQFF
TRBV6-2/TRBV6-3	NA	TRBJ2-7	NA	TGTGCCAGCAGCCACTTGGGGCCGGTACGGAGCTCCTACGAGCAGTACTTC	CASSHLGPVRSSYEQYF
TRBV16	once	TRBJ2-2	TRBD2	TGTGCCAGCAGCCAGACTAGCGGGGCGGACACCGGGGAGCTGTTTTTT	CASSQTSGADTGELFF
TRBV6-6	NA	TRBJ1-2	TRBD1	TGTGCCAGCAGGGCAGGACAGGGTGCCGTTGGCTACACCTTC	CASRAGQGAVGYTF
TRBV5-1	few	TRBJ2-5	TRBD2	TGCGCCAGCAGCCCTACGACTAGCGAGCAAGAGACCCAGTACTTC	CASSPTTSEQETQYF
TRBV28	NA	TRBJ1-2	NA	TGTGCCAGCAGTTTATCGGGGGACTATGGCTACACCTTC	CASSLSGDYGYTF
TRBV5-4	NA	TRBJ1-5	NA	TGTGCCAGCAGCTTTGGGGGGACCAGCAATCAGCCCCAGCATTTT	CASSFGGTSNQPQHF
TRBV10-3	NA	TRBJ2-2	NA	TGTGCCATCAGTGACGGCACTCCGGGGGACACCGGGGAGCTGTTTTTT	CAISDGTPGDTGELFF
TRBV5-1	few	TRBJ1-1	NA	TGCGCCAGCAGCTTGTTTGCCCCGACAGCCAGGGACACTGATCGTGCTTTCTTT	CASSLFAPTARDTDRAFF
TRBV19	NA	TRBJ2-3	NA	TGTGCCAGTAGTATGTTAGCGGTTTTGAGCACAGATACGCAGTATTTT	CASSMLAVLSTDTQYF
TRBV30	NA	TRBJ1-6	NA	TGTGCCTGGAGCGTGGCAGATAATTCACCCCTCCACTTT	CAWSVADNSPLHF
TRBV2	NA	TRBJ2-1	NA	TGTGCCAGCAGTGTGGCCGTCTACAATGAGCAGTTCTTC	CASSVAVYNEQFF
TRBV11-3	NA	TRBJ2-5	NA	TGTGCCAGCAGCTTAGGCATAACAGGCTACGAGACCCAGTACTTC	CASSLGITGYETQYF
TRBV7-9	NA	TRBJ1-1	NA	TGTGCCAGCAGCTTAGATTCGGGGGAGGCTGAAGCTTTCTTT	CASSLDSGEAEAFF
TRBV2	NA	TRBJ2-1	TRBD2	TGTGCCAGCAGTGAAGCTTTAGTGCGGGAGGGACGCAATGAGCAGTTCTTC	CASSEALVREGRNEQFF
TRBV24-1	few	TRBJ1-5	NA	TGTGCCACCAGTGCCCGGGGCAATCAGCCCCAGCATTTT	CATSARGNQPQHF
TRBV30	NA	TRBJ2-5	TRBD2	TGTGCCTTGACTAGCGGGGGGGGATCTCAAGAGACCCAGTACTTC	CALTSGGGSQETQYF
TRBV9	NA	TRBJ1-6	NA	TGTGCCAGCAGCGTATCTGGGCATAATTCACCCCTCCACTTT	CASSVSGHNSPLHF
TRBV4-1	NA	TRBJ1-2	NA	TGCGCCAGCAGCCAAGGAGGGAACAGTCCCTATGGCTACACCTTC	CASSQGGNSPYGYTF
TRBV18	NA	TRBJ2-1	NA	TGTGCCAGCAGTAGCGGAAAAACCTACAATGAGCAGTTCTTC	CASSSGKTYNEQFF
TRBV12-3/TRBV12-4	NA	TRBJ1-5	NA	TGTGCCAGCAGTTTCCCGGATCAGCCCCAGCATTTT	CASSFPDQPQHF
TRBV3-1/TRBV3-2	NA	TRBJ1-1	TRBD1	TGTGCCAGCAGCCTAGGACAGGGAGGCACTGAAGCTTTCTTT	CASSLGQGGTEAFF
TRBV5-1	few	TRBJ1-2	TRBD1	TGCGCCAGCAGCCTTTTTGGACAGGGTAGTGACTATGGCTACACCTTC	CASSLFGQGSDYGYTF